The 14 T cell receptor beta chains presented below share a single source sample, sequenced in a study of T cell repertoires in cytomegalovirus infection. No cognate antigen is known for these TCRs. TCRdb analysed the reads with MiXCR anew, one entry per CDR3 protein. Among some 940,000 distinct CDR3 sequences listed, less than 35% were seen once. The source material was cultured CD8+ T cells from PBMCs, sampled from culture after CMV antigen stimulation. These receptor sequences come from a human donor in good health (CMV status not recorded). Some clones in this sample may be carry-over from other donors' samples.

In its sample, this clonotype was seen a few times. In nucleotides, the CDR3 is TGTGCCAGCGTCAAAGCGGGGGTGGTAGATACGCAGTATTTT. Protein product: CASVKAGVVDTQYF. The V call is TRBV2, the J call TRBJ2-3, with 8 bases matching TRBD2. Germline CDR1 reads SNHLY; CDR2 reads FYNNEI. There are 14 residues in the CDR3. V shed 8 bases and J 5 bases; nucleotides not matched to a gene: 9.

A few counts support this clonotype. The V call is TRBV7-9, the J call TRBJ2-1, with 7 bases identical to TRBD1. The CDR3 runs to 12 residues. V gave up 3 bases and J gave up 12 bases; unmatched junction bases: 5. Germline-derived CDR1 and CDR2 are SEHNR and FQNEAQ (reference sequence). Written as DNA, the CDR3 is TGTGCCAGCAGCTTCGTTAGGGACAGGCAGTTCTTC. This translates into CASSFVRDRQFF. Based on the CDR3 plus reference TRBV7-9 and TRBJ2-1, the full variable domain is DTGVSQNPRHKITKRGQNVTFRCDPISEHNRLYWYRQTLGQGPEFLTYFQNEAQLEKSRLLSDRFSAERPKGSFSTLEIQRTEQGDSAMYLCASSFVRDRQFFGPGTRLTVL.

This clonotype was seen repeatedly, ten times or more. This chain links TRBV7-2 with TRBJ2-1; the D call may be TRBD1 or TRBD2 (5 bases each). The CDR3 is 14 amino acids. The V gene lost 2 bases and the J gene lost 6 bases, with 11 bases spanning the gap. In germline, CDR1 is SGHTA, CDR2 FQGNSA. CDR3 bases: TGTGCCAGCAGCTTACGGGGCCAAGCCAATGAGCAGTTCTTC. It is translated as CASSLRGQANEQFF.

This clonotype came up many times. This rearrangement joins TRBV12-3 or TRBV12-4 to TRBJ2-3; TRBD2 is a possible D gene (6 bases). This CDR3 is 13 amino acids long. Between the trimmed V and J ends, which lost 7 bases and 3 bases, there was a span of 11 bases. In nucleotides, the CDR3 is TGTGCCAGCACGGCGGGGTCGACAGATACGCAGTATTTT. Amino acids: CASTAGSTDTQYF.

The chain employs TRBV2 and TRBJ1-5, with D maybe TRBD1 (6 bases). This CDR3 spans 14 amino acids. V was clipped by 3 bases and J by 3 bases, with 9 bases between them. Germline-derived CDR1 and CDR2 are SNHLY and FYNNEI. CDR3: CASSETGYNQPQHF. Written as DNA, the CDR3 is TGTGCCAGCAGTGAGACAGGCTACAATCAGCCCCAGCATTTT. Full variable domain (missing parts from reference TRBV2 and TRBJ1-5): EPEVTQTPSHQVTQMGQEVILRCVPISNHLYFYWYRQILGQKVEFLVSFYNNEISEKSEIFDDQFSVERPDGSNFTLKIRSTKLEDSAMYFCASSETGYNQPQHFGDGTRLSIL.

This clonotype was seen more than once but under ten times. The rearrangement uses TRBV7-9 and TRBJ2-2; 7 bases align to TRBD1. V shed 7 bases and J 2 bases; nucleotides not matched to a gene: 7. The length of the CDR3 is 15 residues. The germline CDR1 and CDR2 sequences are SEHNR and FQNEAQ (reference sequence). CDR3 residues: CASTRRGLNTGELFF. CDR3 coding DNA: TGTGCCAGCACAAGAAGGGGGCTCAACACCGGGGAGCTGTTTTTT.

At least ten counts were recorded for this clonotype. CDR3 nucleotide sequence: TGTGCCAGCTTTAGCCTAAGTGGGCGAAAACTGTTTTTT. Translated: CASFSLSGRKLFF. The chain joins TRBV28 to TRBJ1-4, with D uncertain. This CDR3 is 13 amino acids long. CDR1 and CDR2 (germline): MDHEN, SYDVKM. Trimming stripped 8 bases from V and 10 bases from J, with 17 bases between.

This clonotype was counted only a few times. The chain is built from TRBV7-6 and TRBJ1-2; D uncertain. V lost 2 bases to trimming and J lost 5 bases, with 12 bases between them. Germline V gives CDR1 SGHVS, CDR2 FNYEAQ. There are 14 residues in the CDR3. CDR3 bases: TGTGCCAGCAGCTTACCGGGCTTGGGGTATGGCTACACCTTC. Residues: CASSLPGLGYGYTF.

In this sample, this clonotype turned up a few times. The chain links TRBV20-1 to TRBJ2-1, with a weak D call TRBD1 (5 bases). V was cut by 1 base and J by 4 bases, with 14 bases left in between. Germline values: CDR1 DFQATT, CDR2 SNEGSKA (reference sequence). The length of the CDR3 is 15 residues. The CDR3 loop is CSARARPDRYNEQFF. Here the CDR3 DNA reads TGCAGTGCTAGAGCTCGGCCCGACAGATACAATGAGCAGTTCTTC.

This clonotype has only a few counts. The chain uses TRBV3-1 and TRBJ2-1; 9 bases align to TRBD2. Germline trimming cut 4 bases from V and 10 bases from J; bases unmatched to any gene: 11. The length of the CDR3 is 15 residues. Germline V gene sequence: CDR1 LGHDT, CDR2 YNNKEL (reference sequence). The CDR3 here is CASSPSGTSLREQFF. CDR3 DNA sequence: TGTGCCAGCAGCCCGTCCGGGACTAGCCTCCGGGAGCAGTTCTTC.

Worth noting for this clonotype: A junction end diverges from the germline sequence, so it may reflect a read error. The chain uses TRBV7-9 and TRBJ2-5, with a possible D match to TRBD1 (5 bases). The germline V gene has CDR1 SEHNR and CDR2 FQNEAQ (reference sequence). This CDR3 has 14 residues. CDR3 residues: CANSARQPQETQYF. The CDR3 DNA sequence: TGTGCCAACAGCGCCCGACAGCCCCAAGAGACCCAGTACTTC.

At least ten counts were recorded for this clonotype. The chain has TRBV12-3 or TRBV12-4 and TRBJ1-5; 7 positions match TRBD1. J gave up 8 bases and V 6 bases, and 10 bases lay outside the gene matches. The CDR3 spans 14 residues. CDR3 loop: CASRETGTVEPQHF. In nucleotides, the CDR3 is TGTGCCAGCAGGGAGACAGGGACTGTCGAGCCCCAGCATTTT.

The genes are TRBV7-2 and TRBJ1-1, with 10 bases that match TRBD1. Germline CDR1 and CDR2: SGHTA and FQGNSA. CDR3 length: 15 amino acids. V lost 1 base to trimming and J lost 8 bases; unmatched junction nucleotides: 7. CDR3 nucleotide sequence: TGTGCCAGCAGCTTAGAGAGAGAGGACAGGGGGGAAGCTTTCTTT. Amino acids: CASSLEREDRGEAFF.

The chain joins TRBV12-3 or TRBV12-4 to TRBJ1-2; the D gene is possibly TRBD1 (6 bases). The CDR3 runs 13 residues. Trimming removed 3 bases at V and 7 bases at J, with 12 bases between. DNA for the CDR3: TGTGCCAGCAGTTTCCGGGGGGCGAGTGGCTACACCTTC. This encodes CASSFRGASGYTF.